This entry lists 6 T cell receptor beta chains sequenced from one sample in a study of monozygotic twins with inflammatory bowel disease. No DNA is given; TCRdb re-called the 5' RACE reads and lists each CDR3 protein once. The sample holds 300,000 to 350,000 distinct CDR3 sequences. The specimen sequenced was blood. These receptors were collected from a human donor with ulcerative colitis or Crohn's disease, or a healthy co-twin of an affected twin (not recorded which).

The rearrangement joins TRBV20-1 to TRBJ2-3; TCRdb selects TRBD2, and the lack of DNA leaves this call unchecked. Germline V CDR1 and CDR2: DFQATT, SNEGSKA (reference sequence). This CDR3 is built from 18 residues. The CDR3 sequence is CSASEGLAGGVSVDTQYF.

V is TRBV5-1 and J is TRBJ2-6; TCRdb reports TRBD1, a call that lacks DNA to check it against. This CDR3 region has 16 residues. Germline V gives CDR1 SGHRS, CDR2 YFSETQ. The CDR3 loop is CASSLGDRTGANVLTF.

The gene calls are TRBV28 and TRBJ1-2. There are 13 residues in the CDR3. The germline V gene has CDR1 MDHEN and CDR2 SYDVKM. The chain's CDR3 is CASRPPSYYGYTF.

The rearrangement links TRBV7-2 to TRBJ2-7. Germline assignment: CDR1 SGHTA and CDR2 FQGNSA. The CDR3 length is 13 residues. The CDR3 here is CASSNRFSYEQYF.

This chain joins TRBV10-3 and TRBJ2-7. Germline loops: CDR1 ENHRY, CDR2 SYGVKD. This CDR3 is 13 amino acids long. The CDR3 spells CAISGVSSYEQYF.

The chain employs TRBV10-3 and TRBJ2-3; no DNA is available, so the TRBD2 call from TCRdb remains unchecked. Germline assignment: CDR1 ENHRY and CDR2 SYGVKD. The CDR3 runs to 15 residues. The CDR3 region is CAIRNTLAGADTQYF.